These T cell receptor beta chains were read from a single sample in a study of HIV-infected patients and healthy controls. TCRdb ran MiXCR on the 5' RACE reads and lists one entry per CDR3 protein. The sample contains approximately 10,000 distinct CDR3 sequences, around 8.2% of which appear only once. Sequenced material: blood, taken before antiretroviral therapy. The receptors shown here come from an adult with HIV infection. The donor label of this sample is uncertain. Both conserved end residues are part of each CDR3. The order of the fields is clone size, D gene, V gene, J gene, CDR3 protein, CDR3 DNA. The D gene is left open where the match is weak. Part of the rows lack a size; the others show once, few, many or a class for expanded clones.

many,.,TRBV28,TRBJ1-5,CASSFLPGQPQHF,TGTGCCAGCAGTTTCCTCCCCGGCCAGCCCCAGCATTTT
many,TRBD2,TRBV4-1,TRBJ2-3,CASSQGRGGEYTDTQYF,TGCGCCAGCAGCCAAGGGAGGGGAGGGGAATACACAGATACGCAGTATTTT
many,.,TRBV12-3/TRBV12-4,TRBJ2-5,CASSPHGIKQETQYF,TGTGCCAGCAGTCCCCACGGTATAAAACAAGAGACCCAGTACTTC
.,TRBD1,TRBV5-1,TRBJ1-1,CASSSTGGMNTEAFF,TGCGCCAGCAGCTCTACAGGGGGTATGAACACTGAAGCTTTCTTT
once,.,TRBV11-2,TRBJ2-3,CASSLAARDTQYF,TGTGCCAGCAGCTTAGCGGCAAGGGATACGCAGTATTTT
many,.,TRBV5-4,TRBJ1-2,CASSLGNQNYGYTF,TGTGCCAGCAGCTTGGGCAACCAGAACTATGGCTACACCTTC
.,TRBD2,TRBV6-6,TRBJ2-1,CASNKSPSGDDEQFF,TGTGCCAGCAATAAAAGCCCTAGCGGGGACGATGAGCAGTTCTTC
many,.,TRBV6-5,TRBJ2-3,CASSYSQEFSTDTQYF,TGTGCCAGCAGTTACTCTCAGGAGTTTAGCACAGATACGCAGTATTTT
medium-sized,.,TRBV20-1,TRBJ1-3,CSARDLRSPGNTIYF,TGCAGTGCTAGAGATTTAAGAAGTCCTGGAAACACCATATATTTT
.,.,TRBV12-3/TRBV12-4,TRBJ2-3,CASSFGPVTQYF,TGTGCCAGCAGTTTCGGGCCTGTTACGCAGTATTTT
.,.,TRBV4-2,TRBJ1-1,CASSQDPLSVGAFF,TGTGCCAGCAGCCAAGATCCCTTATCGGTTGGAGCTTTCTTT
many,.,TRBV29-1,TRBJ1-1,CSVSDGPGAEAFF,TGCAGCGTCTCGGACGGGCCCGGGGCTGAAGCTTTCTTT
few,.,TRBV2,TRBJ2-2,CASSGQDLNTGELFF,TGTGCCAGCAGTGGACAAGACCTGAACACCGGGGAGCTGTTTTTT
many,.,TRBV24-1,TRBJ2-1,CATSEGTTWDEQFF,TGTGCCACCAGTGAAGGAACTACGTGGGATGAGCAGTTCTTC
many,.,TRBV7-6,TRBJ2-3,CASSAGAEDTQYF,TGTGCCAGCAGCGCCGGAGCGGAAGATACGCAGTATTTT
many,.,TRBV7-9,TRBJ2-7,CASRGLSYEQYF,TGTGCCAGTCGGGGCCTCTCCTACGAGCAGTACTTC
many,.,TRBV13,TRBJ2-2,CASSGVPSGELFF,TGTGCCAGCAGCGGAGTCCCCTCCGGGGAGCTGTTTTTT
.,.,TRBV12-3/TRBV12-4,TRBJ2-5,CASSLAEEGVQETQYF,TGTGCCAGCAGTTTAGCCGAGGAGGGGGTACAAGAGACCCAGTACTTC
many,.,TRBV27,TRBJ1-6,CASSAGPKNSPLHF,TGTGCCAGCAGTGCGGGACCGAAAAATTCACCCCTCCACTTT
many,TRBD1,TRBV15,TRBJ1-1,CATRYPGGHEAFF,TGTGCCACCAGGTACCCAGGGGGCCACGAAGCTTTCTTT
many,TRBD2,TRBV5-6,TRBJ2-7,CASSFGLAELREQYF,TGTGCCAGCAGCTTCGGTCTAGCGGAGCTCCGCGAGCAGTACTTC
many,.,TRBV12-5,TRBJ2-4,CASGLVSTPHIQYF,TGTGCTAGTGGTTTGGTGTCGACCCCCCACATTCAGTACTTC
medium-sized,.,TRBV6-6,TRBJ2-3,CASSYGSSTDTQYF,TGTGCCAGCAGTTACGGATCTAGCACAGATACGCAGTATTTT
few,.,TRBV7-6,TRBJ2-1,CASSSEALGYNEQFF,TGTGCCAGCAGCTCAGAAGCCCTAGGTTACAATGAGCAGTTCTTC
many,.,TRBV7-2,TRBJ1-1,CASSSRTGREAFF,TGTGCCAGCAGCTCCCGGACCGGCCGAGAAGCTTTCTTT
many,TRBD1,TRBV5-4,TRBJ2-3,CASRKGIGGYGADTQYF,TGTGCCAGCAGGAAAGGGATAGGGGGCTATGGGGCAGATACGCAGTATTTT
.,.,TRBV12-3/TRBV12-4,TRBJ2-5,CASSFSISRGGTQYF,TGTGCCAGCAGTTTCTCAATATCGAGGGGTGGGACCCAGTACTTC
few,TRBD1,TRBV19,TRBJ2-2,CASRGFGTANTGELFF,TGTGCCAGTAGGGGTTTTGGGACAGCGAACACCGGGGAGCTGTTTTTT
many,.,TRBV6-5,TRBJ2-1,CASSYGNHNEQFF,TGTGCCAGCAGTTACGGCAATCACAATGAGCAGTTCTTC
many,.,TRBV12-3/TRBV12-4,TRBJ1-5,CASSLAQSNQPQHF,TGTGCCAGCAGTTTAGCACAGAGCAATCAGCCCCAGCATTTT
few,TRBD1,TRBV20-1,TRBJ2-3,CSAPKGAVDTDTQYF,TGCAGTGCCCCGAAGGGGGCCGTGGACACAGATACGCAGTATTTT
many,TRBD1,TRBV5-1,TRBJ1-1,CASSLRTGGAGDTEAFF,TGCGCCAGCAGCTTGCGGACAGGGGGCGCCGGGGACACTGAAGCTTTCTTT
medium-sized,TRBD1,TRBV3-1,TRBJ1-1,CASSLTGNQDTEAFF,TGTGCCAGCAGCCTGACAGGGAATCAGGACACTGAAGCTTTCTTT
once,.,TRBV27,TRBJ2-7,CASSLLGLSPHEQYF,TGTGCCAGCAGTTTGTTAGGGCTTTCTCCCCACGAGCAGTACTTC
medium-sized,TRBD1,TRBV7-9,TRBJ2-2,CASSPTPGQGFAGELFF,TGTGCCAGCAGCCCGACCCCGGGACAGGGGTTCGCCGGGGAGCTGTTTTTT
many,.,TRBV12-3/TRBV12-4,TRBJ1-2,CASSAVGGGYTF,TGTGCCAGCAGTGCCGTCGGGGGAGGCTACACCTTC
medium-sized,TRBD1,TRBV7-9,TRBJ2-7,CASSLRPGGQGEQYF,TGTGCCAGCAGCTTAAGGCCAGGGGGCCAAGGGGAGCAGTACTTC
many,.,TRBV18,TRBJ2-1,CASSLQGNNEQFF,TGTGCCAGCTCTTTACAGGGAAACAATGAGCAGTTCTTC
many,TRBD1,TRBV14,TRBJ1-2,CASSQVLGGGGGYTF,TGTGCCAGCAGCCAAGTTCTAGGAGGGGGCGGTGGCTACACCTTC
many,.,TRBV6-2/TRBV6-3,TRBJ1-2,CASSFQGSGYGYTF,TGTGCCAGCAGTTTCCAAGGTTCCGGGTATGGCTACACCTTC
many,.,TRBV6-5,TRBJ1-2,CASSYSSGPTYGYTF,TGTGCCAGCAGTTACTCGTCGGGACCGACCTATGGCTACACCTTC
many,TRBD2,TRBV29-1,TRBJ2-7,CSVGPSGSYEQYF,TGCAGCGTTGGGCCTAGCGGTTCCTACGAGCAGTACTTC
many,.,TRBV19,TRBJ1-1,CASSIDRGRVNPEAFF,TGTGCCAGTAGTATAGATCGTGGGCGGGTTAACCCTGAAGCTTTCTTT
many,.,TRBV7-2,TRBJ2-7,CASSFGPGQYF,TGTGCCAGCAGCTTTGGTCCAGGGCAGTACTTC
many,.,TRBV6-5,TRBJ2-7,CASSYRAGDYEQYF,TGTGCCAGCAGTTACCGGGCAGGGGACTACGAGCAGTACTTC
many,.,TRBV3-1,TRBJ2-5,CASSQDMGGFETQYF,TGTGCCAGCAGCCAAGATATGGGCGGATTCGAGACCCAGTACTTC
many,TRBD2,TRBV12-3/TRBV12-4,TRBJ2-4,CASSFSPGGGNIQYF,TGTGCCAGCAGTTTTAGTCCCGGGGGGGGAAACATTCAGTACTTC
many,TRBD1,TRBV6-2/TRBV6-3,TRBJ2-7,CASSGQGSSYEQYF,TGTGCCAGCAGTGGACAGGGAAGCTCCTACGAGCAGTACTTC
.,TRBD2,TRBV20-1,TRBJ2-4,CSASSGSENIQYF,TGCAGTGCTTCAAGCGGGAGTGAAAACATTCAGTACTTC
many,.,TRBV20-1,TRBJ1-6,CSASGRESSPLHF,TGCAGTGCTAGCGGCAGGGAAAGTTCACCCCTCCACTTT
many,.,TRBV12-3/TRBV12-4,TRBJ2-5,CASNLQGFGETQYF,TGTGCCAGCAACCTCCAGGGTTTCGGAGAGACCCAGTACTTC
many,.,TRBV20-1,TRBJ1-2,CSARDPGQVGGYTF,TGCAGTGCTAGAGATCCTGGGCAGGTCGGTGGCTACACCTTC